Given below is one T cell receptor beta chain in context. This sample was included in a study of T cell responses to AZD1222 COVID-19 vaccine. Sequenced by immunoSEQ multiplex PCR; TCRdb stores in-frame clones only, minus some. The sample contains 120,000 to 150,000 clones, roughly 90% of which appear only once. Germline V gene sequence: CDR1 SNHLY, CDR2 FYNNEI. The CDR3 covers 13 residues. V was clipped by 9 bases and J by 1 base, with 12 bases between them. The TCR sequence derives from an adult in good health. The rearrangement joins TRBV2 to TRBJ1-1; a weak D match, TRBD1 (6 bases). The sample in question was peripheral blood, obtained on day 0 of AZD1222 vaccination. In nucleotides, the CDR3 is TGTGCCAGTTACAGGGAATGGAACACTGAAGCTTTCTTT. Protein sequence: CASYREWNTEAFF.